This TCR beta chain was profiled in a study of cytomegalovirus exposure and HLA in healthy donors. The PCR made use of 60 Vbeta and 13 Jbeta primers. Some clones are missing from TCRdb's copy, which holds only in-frame ones; the method was immunoSEQ multiplex PCR. The data hold 150,000 to 200,000 clones, with 65% to 85% observed a single time. This clone was detected a few times. CDR1 and CDR2 (germline): PRHDT, FYEKMQ (reference sequence). The trim removed 4 bases at V and 4 bases at J, leaving 12 bases unmatched. The CDR3 loop spans 18 amino acids. V and J are TRBV13 and TRBJ2-5; 13 nucleotides line up with TRBD2. Sequencing was performed on PBMCs. This receptor was taken from a middle-aged man in good health and CMV-seropositive. CDR3 in amino acids: CASSSTSGGLPWGETQYF. The CDR3 DNA sequence: TGTGCCAGCAGCTCGACTAGCGGGGGGCTCCCCTGGGGAGAGACCCAGTACTTC.